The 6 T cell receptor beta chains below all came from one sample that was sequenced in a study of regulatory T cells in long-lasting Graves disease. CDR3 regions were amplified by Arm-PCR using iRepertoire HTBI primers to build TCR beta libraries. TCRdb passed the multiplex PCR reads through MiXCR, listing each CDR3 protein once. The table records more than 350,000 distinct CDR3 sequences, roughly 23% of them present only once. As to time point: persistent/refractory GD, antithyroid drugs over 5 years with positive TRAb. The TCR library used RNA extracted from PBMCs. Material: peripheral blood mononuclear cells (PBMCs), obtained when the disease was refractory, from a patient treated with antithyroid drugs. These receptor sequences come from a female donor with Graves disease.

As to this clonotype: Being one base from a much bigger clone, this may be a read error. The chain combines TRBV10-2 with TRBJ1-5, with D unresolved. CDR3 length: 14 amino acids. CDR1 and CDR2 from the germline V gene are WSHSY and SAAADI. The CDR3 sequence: CASSEQYSNQPRHF. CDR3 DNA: TGCGCCAGCAGTGAGCAGTATAGCAATCAGCCCCGGCATTTT.

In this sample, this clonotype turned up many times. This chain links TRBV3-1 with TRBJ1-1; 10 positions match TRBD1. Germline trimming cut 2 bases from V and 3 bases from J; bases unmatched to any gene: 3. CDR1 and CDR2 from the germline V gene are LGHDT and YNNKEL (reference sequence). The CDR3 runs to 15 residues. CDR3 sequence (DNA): TGTGCCAGCAGCCAATCGGACAGGGGGGACACTGAAGCTTTCTTT. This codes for CASSQSDRGDTEAFF.

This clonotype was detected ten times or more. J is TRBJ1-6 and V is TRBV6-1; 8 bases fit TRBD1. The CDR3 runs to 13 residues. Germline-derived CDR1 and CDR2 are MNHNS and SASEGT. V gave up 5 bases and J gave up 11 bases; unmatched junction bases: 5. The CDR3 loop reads CASSNGDRTPLHF. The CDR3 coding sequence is TGTGCCAGCAGTAACGGGGACAGGACACCCCTCCACTTT.

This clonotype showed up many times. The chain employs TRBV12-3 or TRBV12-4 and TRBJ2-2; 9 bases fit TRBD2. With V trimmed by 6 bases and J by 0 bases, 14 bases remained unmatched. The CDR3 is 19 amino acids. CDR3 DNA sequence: TGTGCCAGCAGGGGCGATCTGCGGGAGGGCTCATCGAACACCGGGGAGCTGTTTTTT. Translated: CASRGDLREGSSNTGELFF.

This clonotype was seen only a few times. DNA of the CDR3: TGTGCCTGGACTAGCGCGGAGAGGGAGCAGTACTTC. As protein: CAWTSAEREQYF. The chain carries TRBV30 and TRBJ2-7; D is perhaps TRBD2 (6 bases). Germline CDR1 and CDR2: GTSNPN and SVGIG (reference sequence). The V and J ends lost 4 bases and 7 bases respectively, with 14 bases between them. This CDR3 is built from 12 residues.

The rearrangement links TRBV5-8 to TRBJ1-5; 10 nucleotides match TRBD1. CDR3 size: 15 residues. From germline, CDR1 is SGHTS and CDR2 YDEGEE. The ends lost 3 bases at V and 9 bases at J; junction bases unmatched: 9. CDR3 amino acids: CASSSGTGALGPQHF. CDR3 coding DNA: TGTGCCAGCAGCTCCGGGACAGGGGCCCTCGGGCCCCAGCATTTT.